These 7 T cell receptor beta chains share one sample of origin, sequenced in a study of cytomegalovirus exposure and HLA in healthy donors. PCR was performed using 60 Vbeta and 13 Jbeta primers. Some clones are missing from TCRdb's copy, which holds only in-frame ones; the method was immunoSEQ multiplex PCR. Of some 200,000 clones detected, around 70% appear once; the ten largest clones hold 2.6%. Sequences were obtained from PBMCs. Every receptor here comes from a man between 35 and 55 years old in good health and CMV-seropositive.

The chain joins TRBV4-1 to TRBJ2-7; tentatively, D is TRBD1 (5 bases). V lost 2 bases and J lost 2, with 13 bases in between. Germline loops: CDR1 MGHRA, CDR2 YSYEKL. The CDR3 is 15 amino acids. CDR3 sequence reads: CASSQILDSPYEQYF. In DNA, the CDR3 is TGCGCCAGCAGCCAAATTCTAGACAGCCCCTACGAGCAGTACTTC.

This chain uses TRBV18 with TRBJ2-2; perhaps TRBD2 as D (5 bases). Looked up from germline, CDR1 is KGHSH and CDR2 is LQKENI. Trimming removed 4 bases from V and 1 base from J, with 16 bases in between. The CDR3 runs to 17 residues. CDR3 in DNA: TGTGCCAGCTCACAGATGGTCGGGGTTCGGAACACCGGGGAGCTGTTTTTT. Translated: CASSQMVGVRNTGELFF.

CDR3 sequence: CASSHPLRGRGETQYF. The CDR3 DNA is TGTGCCAGCAGCCATCCACTTCGTGGCAGGGGAGAGACCCAGTACTTC. The V and J genes are TRBV7-2 and TRBJ2-5; TRBD1 is a possible D gene (6 bases). V was cut by 5 bases and J by 4 bases, with 20 bases left in between. The CDR3 contains 16 residues. The germline CDR1 and CDR2 sequences are SGHTA and FQGNSA.

This clone was observed once. CDR3 coding DNA: TGTGCTAGTGGTTTGCCTTCTCTACTAGTAACGTACTTC. Protein: CASGLPSLLVTYF. The chain couples TRBV12-5 to TRBJ2-7; TRBD2 is a possible D gene (5 bases). The germline V gene encodes CDR1 LGHNT and CDR2 FRNRAP. This CDR3 region has 13 residues. V lost 2 bases and J 12 bases, leaving 17 bases between the germline ends.

CDR3 coding DNA: TGTGCCAGCATTAAGGTTTCGGGATACTCCTACAATGAGCAGTTCTTC. Protein product: CASIKVSGYSYNEQFF. V gene TRBV5-8 combines with J gene TRBJ2-1; a possible D gene is TRBD2 (5 bases). The CDR3 sequence is 16 residues long. Germline lookup yields CDR1 SGHTS and CDR2 YDEGEE. The V gene lost 6 bases and the J gene lost 0 bases, with 16 bases spanning the gap.

The chain is built from TRBV7-6 and TRBJ2-2; D is unclear. Between the trimmed V and J ends, which lost 4 bases and 3 bases, there was a span of 3 bases. This CDR3 is built from 12 residues. From germline, CDR1 is SGHVS and CDR2 FNYEAQ. CDR3 sequence: CASSSYTGELFF. Written as DNA, the CDR3 is TGTGCCAGCAGCTCCTACACCGGGGAGCTGTTTTTT.

This chain connects TRBV27 to TRBJ1-1; possible D gene TRBD1, 6 bases. Germline CDR1 is MNHEY and CDR2 is SMNVEV (reference sequence). V lost 7 bases, J lost 1 base, and 13 bases lay in between. The CDR3 contains 14 residues. CDR3 protein: CASTETTGNTEAFF. CDR3 DNA sequence: TGTGCCAGCACGGAGACGACAGGGAACACTGAAGCTTTCTTT.